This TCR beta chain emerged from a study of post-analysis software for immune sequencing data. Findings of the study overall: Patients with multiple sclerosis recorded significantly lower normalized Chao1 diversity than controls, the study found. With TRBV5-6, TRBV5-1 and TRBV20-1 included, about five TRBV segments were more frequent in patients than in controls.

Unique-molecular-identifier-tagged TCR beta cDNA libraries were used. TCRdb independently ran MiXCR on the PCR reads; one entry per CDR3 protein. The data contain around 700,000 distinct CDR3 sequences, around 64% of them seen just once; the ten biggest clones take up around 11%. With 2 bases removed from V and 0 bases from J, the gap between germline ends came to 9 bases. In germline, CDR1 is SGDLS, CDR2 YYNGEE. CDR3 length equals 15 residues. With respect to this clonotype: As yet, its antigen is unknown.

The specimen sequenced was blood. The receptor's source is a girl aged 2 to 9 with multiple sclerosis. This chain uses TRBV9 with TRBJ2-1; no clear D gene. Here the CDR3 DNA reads TGTGCCAGCAGCGTTTACAAGAGCTCCTACAATGAGCAGTTCTTC. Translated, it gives CASSVYKSSYNEQFF.